The clone carrying this T cell receptor (beta chain) showed up just a few times. The sample is drawn from a study of CD8 T cells in Susac syndrome. Roughly 0.45 to 1 ug RNA was reverse transcribed with random hexamers. In TCRdb, the immunoSEQ multiplex PCR reads were re-called with MiXCR into one record per CDR3 protein. The repertoire consists of approximately 150,000 distinct CDR3 sequences, with around 95% occurring once and the leading ten covering over 0.09%. The ends were cut back, 2 bases at V and 1 base at J, with 8 bases in the middle. Germline V gene sequence: CDR1 MNHNS, CDR2 SASEGT. This CDR3 region has 14 residues.

The receptor's source is a human donor with multiple sclerosis. V usage is TRBV6-1 and J usage is TRBJ1-1, with D unresolved. Sequencing input: CD4+ T cells from PBMCs. CDR3 sequence (DNA): TGTGCCAGCAGTGAACGCTCGCAGAACACTGAAGCTTTCTTT. It translates to CASSERSQNTEAFF.